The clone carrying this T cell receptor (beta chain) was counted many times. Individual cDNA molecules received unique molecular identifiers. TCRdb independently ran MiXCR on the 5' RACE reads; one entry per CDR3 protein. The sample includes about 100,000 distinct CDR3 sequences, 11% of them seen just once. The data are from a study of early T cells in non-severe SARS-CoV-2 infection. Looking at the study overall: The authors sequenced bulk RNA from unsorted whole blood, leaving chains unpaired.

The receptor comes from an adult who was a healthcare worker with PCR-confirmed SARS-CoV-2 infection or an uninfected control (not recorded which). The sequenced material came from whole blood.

DNA for the CDR3: TGTGCCAGCAGTTACTCGGTCCTTGGCACAGATACGCAGTATTTT. It specifies CASSYSVLGTDTQYF. The chain is built from TRBV6-2 or TRBV6-3 and TRBJ2-3; D gene uncertain. Trimming shortened V by 0 bases and J by 1 base, and 8 bases separated the two germline ends. The CDR3 extends over 15 amino acids. Germline V lookup: CDR1 MNHEY, CDR2 SVGEGT.